This TCR beta chain was profiled in a study of blood T cell repertoires in COVID-19. Per the study methods: For nucleated cells, counts were estimated from reference gene primer amplification. Clones were read by immunoSEQ multiplex PCR, and TCRdb kept only the in-frame ones, dropping some. Clone size and V and J calls were adopted from that table, with D and trimming inferred from the DNA. The table includes under 250,000 clones, about 86% detected once. The V gene end was trimmed by 7 bases and the J gene end by 2 bases; junction bases not matched to a gene: 10. Germline V CDR1 and CDR2: GTSNPN, SVGIG (reference sequence). CDR3 length: 14 residues.

Sequenced input: peripheral blood. The chain employs TRBV30 and TRBJ1-2; 7 positions match TRBD1. The clonotype was recovered from a man aged 50-59 years with active or convalescent COVID-19. The CDR3 nucleotides are TGTGCCTCCTTCAGACAGGGCCAAAACTATGGCTACACCTTC. It is translated as CASFRQGQNYGYTF.